This T cell receptor beta chain originates from a study of Graves' ophthalmopathy and Graves' hyperthyroidism. This clonotype was counted many times. Amplification of the TCR beta CDR3 regions used RNA transcripts (as template). Second-round multiplex PCR came after a first-round RT-PCR that employed HTBI primers. Using its own MiXCR run on the multiplex PCR reads, TCRdb lists one record per CDR3 protein. The sample has hundreds of thousands of distinct CDR3 sequences; over 20% are singletons. J was trimmed by 0 bases and V by 0 bases; bases with no gene match: 5. The CDR3 totals 19 residues. From germline, CDR1 is DFQATT and CDR2 SNEGSKA (reference sequence).

The chain uses TRBV20-1 and TRBJ2-2; 15 bases match TRBD2. This sequence was found in a young woman with stable Graves' hyperthyroidism. Some clones in this sample may be carry-over from other donors' samples. Sequencing was performed on peripheral blood. The CDR3 sequence: CSARDKGLAGGPNTGELFF. DNA of the CDR3: TGCAGTGCTAGAGATAAAGGACTAGCGGGAGGGCCGAACACCGGGGAGCTGTTTTTT.